The T cell receptor (beta chain) under discussion was sequenced for a study of T cell repertoires in cytomegalovirus infection (dated by TCRdb to about 2019). Some background on the complete study: Recently identified HLA-C-restricted CMV epitopes, whose presentation resists viral immunomodulation, were targeted by peptide stimulations together with well-studied HLA-B-restricted epitopes. Donor HLA type was relevant to the analysis, as public TCR beta signatures indicated carriage of CMV infection together with the matching HLA type.

The sample was run on an Illumina HiSeq 1500. In-frame beta chains were kept once TCRdb had trimmed the public reads at Q25 with fastp and called clones with MiXCR. Records with the same CDR3 protein are collapsed into one entry carrying the most frequent genes and DNA. The sample contains under 850,000 distinct CDR3 sequences, about 33% of them found a single time. 15% to 20% of the sample is held by the ten biggest clonotypes. Spanning cysteine to phenylalanine, the CDR3 consists of 14 amino acids. The entry retains the CDR3 DNA only, 42 bases that are in frame from base 1. V loses 1 base, J loses 6 bases, and the germline ends lie 10 bases apart. The germline V gene provides CDR1 SGHAT and CDR2 FQNNGV. Of note for this clonotype: Its antigen is unknown. Base-call qualities are not available, and no considerably larger clone is one nucleotide away.

The treatment or condition label on this specimen signifies: in vitro stimulation with specific CMV peptide epitopes to enrich CMV-specific T cells. Findings and caveats that apply to the study as a whole: In both this cohort and an independent cohort of 350 to 400 donors, the cumulative frequency of public TCR beta family members distinguished carriers of CMV infection plus the relevant HLA type. The ex vivo response was dominated by HLA-C-restricted CMV-specific TCR beta clonotypes, which also provided the single most frequent clonotype in two of eight donors.

The rearrangement joined TRBV11-2 to TRBJ2-1, with a weak D call of TRBD1 (5 bases match). The input for sequencing was cultured PBMCs, taken from culture after CMV antigen stimulation. The sequence was obtained from a human donor in good health (CMV status not recorded). Some clones in this sample may be carry-over from other donors' samples. This receptor has the CDR3 CASSLGTPLNEQFF. The sequence in DNA is TGTGCCAGCAGCTTAGGGACACCGCTCAATGAGCAGTTCTTC.